These T cell receptor beta chains were read from a single sample in a study of regulatory T cells in long-lasting Graves disease. TCRdb recomputed calls from the multiplex PCR reads with MiXCR, one row per CDR3 protein. The data contain 400,000 or so distinct CDR3 sequences, 23% of them singletons. The source material was peripheral blood mononuclear cells (PBMCs), sampled when the disease was refractory, from a patient treated with antithyroid drugs. These receptors all come from a female donor with Graves disease. The CDR3 runs from the conserved cysteine through the conserved F or W. A D gene is named only where the DNA matches it firmly. Some rows mark clone size as missing; the rest say once, few, many or name a class of expanded clone.

>many|-|TRBV2|TRBJ2-2
TGTGCCAGCATTGTAGGGAACGCGAACACCGGGGAGCTGTTTTTT
CASIVGNANTGELFF
>-|-|TRBV20-1|TRBJ2-3
TGCAGTGCTCCCCCCCCGGGGGAGAGAGATACGCAGTATTTT
CSAPPPGERDTQYF
>-|TRBD1|TRBV6-1|TRBJ1-1
TGTGCCACCACGGGACAGGGGGGTCGGGACACTGAAGCTTTCTTT
CATTGQGGRDTEAFF
>many|-|TRBV6-1|TRBJ1-3
TGTGCCAGCTCTACCTCTGGAAACACCATATATTTT
CASSTSGNTIYF
>many|TRBD1|TRBV2|TRBJ2-4
TGTGCCAGGGGGACAGCCACGTCTCTAGCCAAAAACATTCAGTACTTC
CARGTATSLAKNIQYF
>-|-|TRBV12-3/TRBV12-4|TRBJ1-1
TGTGCCAGCACGAAACAGGGAGATTGGACTGAAGCTTTCTTT
CASTKQGDWTEAFF
>-|TRBD1|TRBV20-1|TRBJ1-1
TGCAGTGTCCGACAGGGGATTAACACTGAAGCTTTCTTT
CSVRQGINTEAFF
>many|-|TRBV6-5|TRBJ2-2
TGTGCCAGCAGTTACTCGACAATTACCGCCGGGGAGCTGTTTTTT
CASSYSTITAGELFF
>-|-|TRBV6-1|TRBJ2-3
TGTGCCAGCAGTGAACAAGCTGGGAGCACAGATACGCAGTATTTT
CASSEQAGSTDTQYF
>few|TRBD1|TRBV11-2|TRBJ2-4
TGTGCCAGCAGCCAACGGGACAGAGCCAAAAACATTCAGTACTTC
CASSQRDRAKNIQYF
>-|-|TRBV6-1|TRBJ1-1
TGTGCCAGCAGGTCTGGGCGGACCAACACTGAAGCTTTCTTT
CASRSGRTNTEAFF
>few|TRBD1|TRBV20-1|TRBJ1-2
TGCAGTGCTTTCACCGGGACAGGGGGCGCTTCCTCCGGCTACACCTTC
CSAFTGTGGASSGYTF
>-|-|TRBV9|TRBJ1-1
TGTGCCAGCAGCGCAGAGCACGGGGTGGCTGAAGCTTTCTTT
CASSAEHGVAEAFF
>-|-|TRBV29-1|TRBJ2-2
TGCAGCGTTGTTTCTAAAAGGGGTGGGGAGCTGTTTTTT
CSVVSKRGGELFF